This paragraph reports one TCR beta chain. Seattle's cohort entered during active infection and was followed longitudinally. These data belong to a study of blood T cell repertoires in COVID-19. Study as a whole: The origin of the acute and convalescent COVID-19 samples was the United States, Italy and Spain. PBMCs, B-cell-depleted T cells, or T cells provided the cDNA or gDNA that made up the material.

Repertoires were generated with immunoSEQ multiplex PCR, while TCRdb's copy carries only in-frame clones and drops some. This table holds 250,000 to 350,000 clones, roughly 80% found once. This CDR3 is built from 16 residues. Germline V lookup: CDR1 MRHNA, CDR2 SNTAGT. With 0 bases clipped from V and 6 bases from J, the junction kept 9 bases outside the gene matches. The rearrangement joins TRBV6-4 to TRBJ2-7, with 9 nucleotides matching TRBD1. The TCR comes from a human donor with COVID-19, enrolled during active disease. The donor label of this sample is uncertain. Sequenced sample: peripheral blood. The CDR3 DNA follows: TGTGCCAGCAGTGACTCGGGACAGGGTTGTCGTTCCGAGCAGTACTTC. This gives the protein CASSDSGQGCRSEQYF.